The text below deals with one TCR beta chain. The antigen is unknown. This sample stems from a study of OX40 agonist ivuxolimab in advanced cancers. Study-wide findings and caveats: Not determined was the antigen specificity of the expanded peripheral T cells.

Here immunoSEQ multiplex PCR was the method, and the copy in TCRdb shows in-frame clones only, minus some. Of tens of thousands of clones listed, about 88% were seen once; the top ten hold 18%. The germline V gene encodes CDR1 PRHDT and CDR2 FYEKMQ (reference sequence). CDR3 size: 13 residues. The J segment lost 6 bases and the V segment lost 5 bases, leaving 6 bases of the junction unmatched. Blood got drawn at baseline, again on cycle 4 day 1, and then on cycle 7 day 1. This chain joins TRBV13 and TRBJ1-1; 7 bases are shared with TRBD1. This clonotype was sampled from an adult with an advanced solid tumor such as melanoma, head and neck, liver or kidney cancer. The material sequenced was CD4+ or CD8+ T cells sorted from blood, taken in a trial of the OX40 agonist ivuxolimab. CDR3 coding DNA: TGTGCCAGCAGCCTAGACAGGGAGTCTGAAGCTTTCTTT. Translating it yields CASSLDRESEAFF. The whole variable domain, remainder taken from reference TRBV13 and TRBJ1-1, is AAGVIQSPRHLIKEKRETATLKCYPIPRHDTVYWYQQGPGQDPQFLISFYEKMQSDKGSIPDRFSAQQFSDYHSELNMSSLELGDSALYFCASSLDRESEAFFGQGTRLTVV.